This T cell receptor (beta chain) was recovered during a study of OX40 agonist ivuxolimab in advanced cancers. In the study overall: A partial response was reached by three patients: one with hepatocellular carcinoma and two with cutaneous melanoma. Regarding the study as a whole: Within 6 weeks, CD4+ and CD8+ blood T cells expanded clonally at 0.1 to 3.0 mg/kg.

The method was immunoSEQ multiplex PCR; TCRdb's version includes in-frame clones alone and lacks a portion of them. The sample includes 81,000 or so clones, 85% to 90% of them seen just once. This CDR3 contains 16 residues. Germline values: CDR1 SGHNT, CDR2 YYREEE (reference sequence). The V end was cut by 0 bases, the J end by 0 bases, with 10 bases between. Autoimmune disease history or systemic immunosuppression disqualified patients. Blood draws occurred at baseline, cycle 4 day 1, and cycle 7 day 1. This clone was found once. Antigen unknown. The chain combines TRBV5-4 with TRBJ1-3; weak D call: TRBD1 (6 bases). The TCR comes from an adult with an advanced solid tumor such as melanoma, head and neck, liver or kidney cancer. The sequences come from CD4+ or CD8+ T cells sorted from blood, collected in a trial of the OX40 agonist ivuxolimab. CDR3 in amino acids: CASSLGGRNSGNTIYF. CDR3 nucleotides: TGTGCCAGCAGCTTGGGGGGGCGGAACTCTGGAAACACCATATATTTT. The full variable domain, completed using reference TRBV5-4 and TRBJ1-3, is ETGVTQSPTHLIKTRGQQVTLRCSSQSGHNTVSWYQQALGQGPQFIFQYYREEENGRGNFPPRFSGLQFPNYSSELNVNALELDDSALYLCASSLGGRNSGNTIYFGEGSWLTVV.